Listed below are T cell receptor beta chains from one sample, sequenced in a study of vaccination effects on CD4 cells after COVID-19. Their specific antigens are unknown. The data were produced by immunoSEQ multiplex PCR, yet TCRdb's version contains in-frame clones alone and is incomplete. The top ten hold more than 8.5% of the sample, which has about 28,000 clones, around four fifths seen once. The starting material was CD4+ T cells from PBMCs cultured with HCoV-NL63 spike peptides, obtained after COVID-19 vaccination. The source of these receptors is a human donor who received a COVID-19 vaccine. Each CDR3 is given with its conserved first and last residue. A D gene is named only where the DNA matches it firmly. Not all rows give a size; the values are once, few, many and, for expanded clones, a class.

CASSLHLSQGLSWNEQFF	TGTGCCAGCTCACTTCACCTCTCCCAGGGGCTAAGTTGGAATGAGCAGTTCTTC	TRBV18	TRBJ2-1	.	.
CASNPQGAYGYTF	TGTGCCAGTAATCCACAGGGGGCGTATGGCTACACCTTC	TRBV19	TRBJ1-2	TRBD1	.
CASSPLPGGNTEAFF	TGCGCCAGCAGCCCCCTCCCTGGGGGGAACACTGAAGCTTTCTTT	TRBV4-1	TRBJ1-1	.	.
CASSNSGTGELFF	TGTGCCAGCAGTAATTCGGGGACCGGGGAGCTGTTTTTT	TRBV6-4	TRBJ2-2	.	.
CASSPDRGYSGNTIYF	TGCGCCAGCAGCCCAGACAGGGGTTACTCTGGAAACACCATATATTTT	TRBV5-1	TRBJ1-3	TRBD1	few
CASSPPYSGKEQFF	TGTGCCAGCTCACCACCGTATTCGGGGAAAGAGCAGTTCTTC	TRBV18	TRBJ2-1	.	.
CSVVGQGIAGELFF	TGCAGCGTTGTGGGACAGGGTATTGCCGGGGAGCTGTTTTTT	TRBV29-1	TRBJ2-2	TRBD1	.
CASSAALAGATNEQFF	TGTGCCAGCAGCGCTGCGCTAGCGGGGGCTACCAATGAGCAGTTCTTC	TRBV7-9	TRBJ2-1	TRBD2	few
CAISETGVAKNIQYF	TGTGCCATCAGTGAGACGGGGGTAGCCAAAAACATTCAGTACTTC	TRBV10-3	TRBJ2-4	.	once
CASSYPGTGGHEKLFF	TGTGCCAGCAGTTACCCTGGGACAGGGGGCCATGAAAAACTGTTTTTT	TRBV6-6	TRBJ1-4	TRBD1	.
CASSGTSGSYNEQFF	TGTGCCAGCAGTGGGACTAGCGGCTCCTACAATGAGCAGTTCTTC	TRBV6-4	TRBJ2-1	TRBD2	.
CASSRKMGQGANPYEQYF	TGTGCCAGCTCGAGGAAAATGGGGCAGGGGGCGAACCCCTACGAGCAGTACTTC	TRBV11-2	TRBJ2-7	TRBD1	.
CASSFSLADTDTQYF	TGTGCCAGCAGCTTCTCGCTAGCGGACACAGATACGCAGTATTTT	TRBV7-9	TRBJ2-3	TRBD2	.
CASRRRGSSYEQYF	TGTGCCAGCAGGCGGAGGGGAAGCTCCTACGAGCAGTACTTC	TRBV7-7	TRBJ2-7	.	.
CASSLGGHGRYNEQFF	TGTGCCAGCAGCTTAGGGGGACACGGTAGATACAATGAGCAGTTCTTC	TRBV7-7	TRBJ2-1	.	.
CASSHYRGYEKLFF	TGTGCCAGCAGCCATTATAGGGGCTATGAAAAACTGTTTTTT	TRBV12-1	TRBJ1-4	.	once
CASSQGGSDTQYF	TGTGCCAGCAGCCAAGGGGGATCGGATACGCAGTATTTT	TRBV3-1/TRBV3-2	TRBJ2-3	.	once
CASSTTGLGIQETQYF	TGTGCCAGTAGTACGACGGGACTTGGGATACAAGAGACCCAGTACTTC	TRBV19	TRBJ2-5	.	.
CASSSDDRGDQPQHF	TGTGCCAGCAGCTCAGACGACAGGGGAGATCAGCCCCAGCATTTT	TRBV7-8	TRBJ1-5	TRBD1	.
CASSLRGASGGQPQHF	TGTGCCAGCTCACTCCGGGGTGCTTCAGGGGGTCAGCCCCAGCATTTT	TRBV18	TRBJ1-5	TRBD1	.
CASSVGTGGRNFYEQYF	TGCGCCAGCAGCGTAGGGACAGGGGGCAGAAATTTCTACGAGCAGTACTTC	TRBV5-1	TRBJ2-7	TRBD1	.
CASSMRTGGLGNGYTF	TGTGCCAGTAGTATGCGGACAGGTGGGCTCGGGAACGGCTACACCTTC	TRBV19	TRBJ1-2	TRBD1	.
CASSSTGLAGDVNTHNEQFF	TGCGCCAGCAGCTCTACGGGACTAGCGGGGGACGTCAACACACACAATGAGCAGTTCTTC	TRBV5-1	TRBJ2-1	TRBD2	.
CAISATGQGNTGELFF	TGTGCCATCAGTGCCACGGGACAGGGGAACACCGGGGAGCTGTTTTTT	TRBV10-3	TRBJ2-2	TRBD1	few
CASSFANEQYF	TGTGCCAGCAGCTTTGCGAACGAGCAGTACTTC	TRBV11-2	TRBJ2-7	.	.
CASSIRQGDGYTF	TGTGCCAGTAGTATCCGACAGGGGGATGGCTACACCTTC	TRBV19	TRBJ1-2	TRBD1	few
CASSGTGDGYTF	TGTGCCAGCAGCGGGACAGGGGACGGCTACACCTTC	TRBV7-9	TRBJ1-2	TRBD1	.
CASSLQGANEKLFF	TGTGCCAGCAGCTTGCAGGGGGCTAATGAAAAACTGTTTTTT	TRBV5-4	TRBJ1-4	TRBD1	.
CASRPDRGGPSYGYTF	TGCGCCAGCCGACCGGACAGGGGGGGGCCAAGCTATGGCTACACCTTC	TRBV5-1	TRBJ1-2	TRBD1	.
CASSKESQPQHF	TGTGCCAGTAGTAAAGAGAGTCAGCCCCAGCATTTT	TRBV19	TRBJ1-5	.	once
CASSQDISGGARETQYF	TGTGCCAGCAGCCAAGATATTAGCGGGGGGGCCCGAGAGACCCAGTACTTC	TRBV3-1/TRBV3-2	TRBJ2-5	TRBD2	.
CASTSEGSAGANVLTF	TGTGCCAGCACTAGCGAGGGGTCCGCTGGGGCCAACGTCCTGACTTTC	TRBV28	TRBJ2-6	.	.
CASRRSTGAYEQYF	TGTGCCAGCAGACGCTCGACAGGGGCCTACGAGCAGTACTTC	TRBV6-5	TRBJ2-7	TRBD1	.
CASSMVTGTTDTQYF	TGTGCCAGTAGTATGGTGACAGGTACCACAGATACGCAGTATTTT	TRBV19	TRBJ2-3	.	.
CASSAQFRDGYTF	TGTGCCAGCAGCGCCCAATTTAGGGATGGCTACACCTTC	TRBV9	TRBJ1-2	.	.
CASSPRQGHSYEQYF	TGTGCCAGCAGTCCGCGACAGGGGCACTCCTACGAGCAGTACTTC	TRBV6-5	TRBJ2-7	TRBD1	once
CATSRDGGKAFF	TGTGCCACCAGCAGAGACGGGGGTAAAGCTTTCTTT	TRBV15	TRBJ1-1	.	medium-sized
CAISREGGDTEAFF	TGTGCCATCAGTAGGGAGGGAGGTGACACTGAAGCTTTCTTT	TRBV10-3	TRBJ1-1	.	once
CASSPNRQGREAFF	TGTGCCAGCAGCCCCAATCGACAGGGGCGAGAAGCTTTCTTT	TRBV3-1/TRBV3-2	TRBJ1-1	TRBD1	few
CASSQSPPGQGSGANVLTF	TGCGCCAGCAGCCAATCGCCTCCGGGACAGGGGAGCGGGGCCAACGTCCTGACTTTC	TRBV4-1	TRBJ2-6	TRBD1	.
CASSVEGQALEAFF	TGTGCCAGCAGCGTCGAGGGACAGGCTCTTGAAGCTTTCTTT	TRBV9	TRBJ1-1	TRBD1	.
CASSYFRGQGASRF	TGTGCCAGCAGTTACTTTCGGGGACAGGGCGCTAGCCGCTTC	TRBV6-2/TRBV6-3	TRBJ1-2	TRBD1	few
CASSQGYRGTEAFF	TGTGCCAGCAGCCAAGGCTACAGGGGGACTGAAGCTTTCTTT	TRBV14	TRBJ1-1	TRBD1	.
CASMEQGAFDEQYF	TGTGCCAGCATGGAGCAGGGGGCTTTCGACGAGCAGTACTTC	TRBV2	TRBJ2-7	TRBD1	.
CASSFILTGKNTEAFF	TGTGCCAGCAGTTTCATCCTCACAGGGAAGAACACTGAAGCTTTCTTT	TRBV27	TRBJ1-1	.	.
CASSVTGSRGANVLTF	TGTGCCAGCAGCGTCACAGGGTCGCGAGGGGCCAACGTCCTGACTTTC	TRBV9	TRBJ2-6	.	.
CASVGQGRNTEAFF	TGTGCCAGCGTAGGACAGGGGCGTAACACTGAAGCTTTCTTT	TRBV19	TRBJ1-1	TRBD1	few
CASSLGEGGSNQPQHF	TGCGCCAGCAGCTTGGGGGAGGGGGGGAGCAATCAGCCCCAGCATTTT	TRBV5-1	TRBJ1-5	.	.
CAISESAEKLFF	TGTGCCATCAGTGAGTCCGCCGAAAAACTGTTTTTT	TRBV10-3	TRBJ1-4	.	.
CASSVAVYEQYF	TGTGCCAGCAGTGTAGCCGTCTACGAGCAGTACTTC	TRBV6-1	TRBJ2-7	.	.